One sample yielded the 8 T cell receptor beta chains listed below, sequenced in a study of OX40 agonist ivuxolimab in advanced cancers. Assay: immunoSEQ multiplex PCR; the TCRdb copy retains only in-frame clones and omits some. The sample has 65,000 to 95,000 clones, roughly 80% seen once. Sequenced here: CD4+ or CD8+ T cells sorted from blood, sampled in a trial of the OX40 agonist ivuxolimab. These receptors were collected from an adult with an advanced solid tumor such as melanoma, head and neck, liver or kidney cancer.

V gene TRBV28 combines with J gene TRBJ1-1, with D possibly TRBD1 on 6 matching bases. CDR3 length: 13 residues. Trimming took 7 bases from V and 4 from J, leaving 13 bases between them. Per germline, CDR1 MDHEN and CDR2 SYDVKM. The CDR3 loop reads CASTTWGRTEAFF. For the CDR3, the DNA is TGTGCCAGCACCACTTGGGGGCGCACTGAAGCTTTCTTT.

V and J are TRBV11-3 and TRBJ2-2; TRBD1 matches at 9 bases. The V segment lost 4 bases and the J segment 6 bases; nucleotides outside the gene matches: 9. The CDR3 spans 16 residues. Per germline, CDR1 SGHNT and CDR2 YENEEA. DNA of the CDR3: TGTGCCAGCAGCTCATACAGGGGGCAGAGCCCCGGGGAGCTGTTTTTT. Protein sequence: CASSSYRGQSPGELFF.

In DNA, the CDR3 is TGTGCCTGCTCTCGGGGGTGGGCAGGGGAAAAACTGTTTTTT. Its translation is CACSRGWAGEKLFF. The rearrangement uses TRBV30 and TRBJ1-4; D is perhaps TRBD1 (5 bases). V dropped 6 bases and J dropped 8 bases, with 19 bases sitting between them. From germline, CDR1 is GTSNPN and CDR2 SVGIG (reference sequence). The CDR3 runs 14 residues.

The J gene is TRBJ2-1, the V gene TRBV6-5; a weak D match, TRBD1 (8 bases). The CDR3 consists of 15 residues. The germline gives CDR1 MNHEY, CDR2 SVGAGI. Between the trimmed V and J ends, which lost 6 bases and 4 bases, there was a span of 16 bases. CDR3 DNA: TGTGCCAGCAGGGACGGACAGGGAGGGTACAATGAGCAGTTCTTC. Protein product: CASRDGQGGYNEQFF.

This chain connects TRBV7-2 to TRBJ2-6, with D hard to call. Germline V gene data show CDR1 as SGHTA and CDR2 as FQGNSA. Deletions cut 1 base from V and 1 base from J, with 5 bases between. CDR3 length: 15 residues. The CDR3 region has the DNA TGTGCCAGCAGCTTAGGGTTTTCTGGGGCCAACGTCCTGACTTTC. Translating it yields CASSLGFSGANVLTF. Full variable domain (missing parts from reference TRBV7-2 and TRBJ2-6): GAGVSQSPSNKVTEKGKDVELRCDPISGHTALYWYRQSLGQGLEFLIYFQGNSAPDKSGLPSDRFSAERTGGSVSTLTIQRTQQEDSAVYLCASSLGFSGANVLTFGAGSRLTVL.

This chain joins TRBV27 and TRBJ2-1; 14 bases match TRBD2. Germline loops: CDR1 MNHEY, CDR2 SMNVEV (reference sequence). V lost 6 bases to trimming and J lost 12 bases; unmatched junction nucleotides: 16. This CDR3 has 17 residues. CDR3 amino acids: CASRGTGGLAGAIWQFF. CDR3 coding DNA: TGTGCCAGCAGGGGGACAGGGGGACTAGCGGGGGCTATATGGCAGTTCTTC.

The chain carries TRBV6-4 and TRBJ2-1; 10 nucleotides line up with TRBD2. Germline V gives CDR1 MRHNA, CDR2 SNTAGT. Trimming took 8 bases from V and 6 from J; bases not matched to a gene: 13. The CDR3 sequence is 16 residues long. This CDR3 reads CASSSQGSGRANEQFF. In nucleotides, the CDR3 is TGTGCCAGCTCCTCTCAGGGGAGCGGGAGGGCCAATGAGCAGTTCTTC.

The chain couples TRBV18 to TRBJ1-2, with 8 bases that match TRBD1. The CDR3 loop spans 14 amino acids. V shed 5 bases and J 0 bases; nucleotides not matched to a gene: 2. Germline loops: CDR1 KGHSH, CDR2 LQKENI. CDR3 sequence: CASSLDRANYGYTF. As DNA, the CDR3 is TGTGCCAGCTCATTGGACAGGGCTAACTATGGCTACACCTTC. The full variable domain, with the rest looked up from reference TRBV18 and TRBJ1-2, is NAGVMQNPRHLVRRRGQEARLRCSPMKGHSHVYWYRQLPEEGLKFMVYLQKENIIDESGMPKERFSAEFPKEGPSILRIQQVVRGDSAAYFCASSLDRANYGYTFGSGTRLTVV.